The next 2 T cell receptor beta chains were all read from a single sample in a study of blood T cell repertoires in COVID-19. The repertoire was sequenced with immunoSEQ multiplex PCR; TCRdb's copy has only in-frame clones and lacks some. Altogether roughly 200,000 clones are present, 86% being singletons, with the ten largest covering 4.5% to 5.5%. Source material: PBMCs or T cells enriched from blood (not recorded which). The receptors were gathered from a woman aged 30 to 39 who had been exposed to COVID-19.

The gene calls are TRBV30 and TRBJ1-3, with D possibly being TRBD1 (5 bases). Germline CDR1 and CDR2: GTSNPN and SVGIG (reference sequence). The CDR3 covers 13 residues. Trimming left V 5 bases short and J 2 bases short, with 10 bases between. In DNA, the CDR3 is TGTGCCTGGGCAGGGCTCGCTGGAAACACCATATATTTT. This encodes CAWAGLAGNTIYF.

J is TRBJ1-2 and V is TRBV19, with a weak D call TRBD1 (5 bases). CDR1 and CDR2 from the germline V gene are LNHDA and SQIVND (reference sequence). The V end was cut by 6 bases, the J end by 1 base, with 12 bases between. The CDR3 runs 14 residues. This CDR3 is CASRSRGYNYGYTF. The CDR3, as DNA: TGTGCCAGTAGGTCTAGGGGTTATAACTATGGCTACACCTTC.